The present entry profiles one T cell receptor beta chain with its context. This sample is drawn from a study of shared T cell receptors in the human thymus. The length of the CDR3 is 18 residues. CDR1 is MNHEY, CDR2 SMNVEV, per germline (reference sequence). V dropped 0 bases and J dropped 3 bases, with 20 bases sitting between them. The repertoire was sequenced with immunoSEQ multiplex PCR; TCRdb's copy has only in-frame clones and lacks some. The sample has 700,000 or so clones; over 75% are singletons. The same data also went into a second study, on human thymus T cells. Per that study: Corrective cardiac operations yielded the resected thymus tissue. A high degree of thymic repertoire overlap among unrelated individuals was reported in related research.

The sequenced material came from thymocytes. V and J are TRBV27 and TRBJ1-1; D possibly corresponds to TRBD1 (6 bases). This sequence was found in a girl under three years old with a congenital heart defect. For the CDR3, the DNA is TGTGCCAGCAGTTTATCAAATGCGGCCAGGGGTATAGACACTGAAGCTTTCTTT. The encoded protein is CASSLSNAARGIDTEAFF.